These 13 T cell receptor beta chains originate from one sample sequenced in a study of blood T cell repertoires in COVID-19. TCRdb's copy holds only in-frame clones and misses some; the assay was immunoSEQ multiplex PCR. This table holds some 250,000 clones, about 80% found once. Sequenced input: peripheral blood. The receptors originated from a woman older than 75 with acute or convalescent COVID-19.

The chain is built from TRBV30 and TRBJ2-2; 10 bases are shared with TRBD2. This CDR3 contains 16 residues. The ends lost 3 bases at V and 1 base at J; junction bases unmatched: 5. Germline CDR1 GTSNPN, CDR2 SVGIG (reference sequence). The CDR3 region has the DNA TGTGCCTGGAGAATGAAGCGGGGGGGGAACACCGGGGAGCTGTTTTTT. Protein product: CAWRMKRGGNTGELFF.

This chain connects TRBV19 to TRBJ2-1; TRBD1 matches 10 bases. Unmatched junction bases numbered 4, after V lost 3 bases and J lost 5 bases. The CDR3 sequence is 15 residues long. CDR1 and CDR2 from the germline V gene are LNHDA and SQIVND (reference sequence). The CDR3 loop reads CASSIEGQGNNEQFF. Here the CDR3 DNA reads TGTGCCAGTAGTATTGAGGGACAGGGGAACAATGAGCAGTTCTTC.

The CDR3 bases are TGTGCCACTAGTGGACTAGCGGGGGCACTAGCCAAAAACATTCAGTACTTC. Translating gives CATSGLAGALAKNIQYF. This chain joins TRBV15 and TRBJ2-4, with TRBD2 matching over 13 bases. The CDR3 contains 17 residues. The V gene end was trimmed by 9 bases and the J gene end by 0 bases; junction bases not matched to a gene: 8. Germline values: CDR1 LNHNV, CDR2 YYDKDF (reference sequence). Together with reference TRBV15 and TRBJ2-4, the CDR3 gives the full variable domain: DAMVIQNPRYQVTQFGKPVTLSCSQTLNHNVMYWYQQKSSQAPKLLFHYYDKDFNNEADTPDNFQSRRPNTSFCFLDIRSPGLGDTAMYLCATSGLAGALAKNIQYFGAGTRLSVL.

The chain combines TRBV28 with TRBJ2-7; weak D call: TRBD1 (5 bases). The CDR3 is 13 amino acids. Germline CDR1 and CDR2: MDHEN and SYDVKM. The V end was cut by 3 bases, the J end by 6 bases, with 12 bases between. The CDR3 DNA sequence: TGTGCCAGCAGTTTGCAGGGTCTACGCGAGCAGTACTTC. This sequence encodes CASSLQGLREQYF.

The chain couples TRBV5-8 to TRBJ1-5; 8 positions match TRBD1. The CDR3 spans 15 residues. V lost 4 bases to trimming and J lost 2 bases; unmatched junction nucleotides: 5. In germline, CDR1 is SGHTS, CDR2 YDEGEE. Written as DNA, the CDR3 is TGTGCCAGCAGCCGGGACAGGTCTGGCAATCAGCCCCAGCATTTT. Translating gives CASSRDRSGNQPQHF.

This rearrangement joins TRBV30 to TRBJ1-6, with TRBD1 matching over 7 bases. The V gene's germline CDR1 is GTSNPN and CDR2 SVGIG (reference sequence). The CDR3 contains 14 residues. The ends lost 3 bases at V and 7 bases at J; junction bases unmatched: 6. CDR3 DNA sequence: TGTGCCTGGAGCACCGGGACAGCCAATTCACCCCTCCACTTT. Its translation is CAWSTGTANSPLHF.

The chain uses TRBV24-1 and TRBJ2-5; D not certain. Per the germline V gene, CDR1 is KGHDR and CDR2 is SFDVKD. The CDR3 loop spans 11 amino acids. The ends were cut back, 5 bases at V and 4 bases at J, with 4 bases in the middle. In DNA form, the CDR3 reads TGTGCCACCAGTGCCGGAGAGACCCAGTACTTC. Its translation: CATSAGETQYF.

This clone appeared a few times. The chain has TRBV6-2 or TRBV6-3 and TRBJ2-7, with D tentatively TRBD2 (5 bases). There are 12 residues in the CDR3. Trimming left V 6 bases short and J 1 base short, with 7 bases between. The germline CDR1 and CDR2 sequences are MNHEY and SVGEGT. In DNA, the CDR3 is TGTGCCAGCAGCGGACTGTCCTACGAGCAGTACTTC. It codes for CASSGLSYEQYF.

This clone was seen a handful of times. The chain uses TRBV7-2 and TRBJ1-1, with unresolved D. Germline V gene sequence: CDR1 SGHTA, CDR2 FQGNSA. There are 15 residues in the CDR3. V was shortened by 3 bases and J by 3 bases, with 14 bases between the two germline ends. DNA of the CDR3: TGTGCCAGCAGCTTCGGTCCAGGCGTGTACACTGAAGCTTTCTTT. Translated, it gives CASSFGPGVYTEAFF.

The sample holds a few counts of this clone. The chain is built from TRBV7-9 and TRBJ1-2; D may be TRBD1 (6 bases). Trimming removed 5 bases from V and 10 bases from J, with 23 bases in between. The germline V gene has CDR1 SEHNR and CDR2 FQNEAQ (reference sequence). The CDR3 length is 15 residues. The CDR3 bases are TGTGCCAGCAGCCCCCAAGGGGGGGTGTGGGGTTTCTACACCTTC. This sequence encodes CASSPQGGVWGFYTF.

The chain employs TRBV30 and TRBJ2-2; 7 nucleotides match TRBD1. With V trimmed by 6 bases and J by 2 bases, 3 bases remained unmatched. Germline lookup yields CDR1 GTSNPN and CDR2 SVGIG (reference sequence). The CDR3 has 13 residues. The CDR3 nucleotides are TGTGCCTGCCGACAGGGCAACACCGGGGAGCTGTTTTTT. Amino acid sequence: CACRQGNTGELFF.

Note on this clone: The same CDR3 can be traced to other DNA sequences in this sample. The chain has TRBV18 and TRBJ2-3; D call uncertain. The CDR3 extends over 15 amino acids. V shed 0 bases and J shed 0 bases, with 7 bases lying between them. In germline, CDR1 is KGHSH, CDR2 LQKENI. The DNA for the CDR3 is TGTGCCAGCTCACCACCTGGGCTTAGCACAGATACGCAGTATTTT. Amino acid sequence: CASSPPGLSTDTQYF.

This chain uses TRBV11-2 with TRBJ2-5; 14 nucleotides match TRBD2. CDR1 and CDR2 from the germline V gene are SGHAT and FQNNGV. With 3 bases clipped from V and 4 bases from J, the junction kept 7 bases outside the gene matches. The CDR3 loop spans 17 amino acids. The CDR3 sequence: CASSFIGLAGGRETQYF. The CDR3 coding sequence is TGTGCCAGCAGCTTTATAGGACTAGCGGGGGGTAGAGAGACCCAGTACTTC.